Listed below are T cell receptor beta chains from one sample, sequenced in a study of beta chain features in type 1 diabetes. Here immunoSEQ multiplex PCR was the method, and the copy in TCRdb shows in-frame clones only, minus some. The sample has around 240,000 clones; around 9.6% are singletons. The specimen was naive CD4+ T cells from blood. These receptors all come from a young woman in good health. CDR3s include the opening cysteine and the closing phenylalanine or tryptophan. The D gene is left open where the match is weak. Rows may omit the clone size; those that give it use once, few, many or a size class.

TRBV5-1,TRBD1,NA,TRBJ1-1,CASSSGQGGTEAFF,TGCGCCAGCAGCTCTGGACAGGGAGGCACTGAAGCTTTCTTT
TRBV4-1,NA,many,TRBJ2-1,CASSQASAVNNEQFF,TGCGCCAGCAGCCAAGCGAGCGCGGTTAACAATGAGCAGTTCTTC
TRBV4-1,TRBD2,NA,TRBJ2-2,CASSQAPGLAGPVNTGELFF,TGCGCCAGCAGCCAAGCACCGGGACTAGCGGGACCCGTCAACACCGGGGAGCTGTTTTTT
TRBV9,TRBD2,NA,TRBJ2-2,CASSVGGSPGELFF,TGTGCCAGCAGCGTAGGCGGGAGCCCCGGGGAGCTGTTTTTT
TRBV18,TRBD1,few,TRBJ2-7,CASSPRTGAEEQYF,TGTGCCAGCTCGCCCCGGACAGGGGCTGAAGAGCAGTACTTC
TRBV6-6,NA,few,TRBJ1-6,CASSFSARIDNSPLHF,TGTGCCAGCAGTTTCTCCGCGAGGATCGATAATTCACCCCTCCACTTT
TRBV10-3,NA,few,TRBJ2-2,CAISDTGELFF,TGTGCCATCAGCGACACCGGGGAGCTGTTTTTT
TRBV10-3,NA,few,TRBJ2-5,CAISETGMETQYF,TGTGCCATCAGTGAAACAGGGATGGAGACCCAGTACTTC
TRBV5-1,NA,NA,TRBJ2-7,CASSLRDYEQYF,TGCGCCAGCAGCCTCAGGGACTACGAGCAGTACTTC
TRBV7-6,NA,few,TRBJ1-5,CASSRTTVGPQHF,TGTGCCAGCAGCCGTACTACTGTAGGACCCCAGCATTTT
TRBV27,NA,NA,TRBJ2-1,CASRRDSNNEQFF,TGTGCCAGCAGAAGAGACAGTAACAATGAGCAGTTCTTC
TRBV28,TRBD1,NA,TRBJ2-1,CASTPLTGNFNEQFF,TGTGCCAGCACCCCCTTGACAGGGAACTTCAATGAGCAGTTCTTC
TRBV2,TRBD1,few,TRBJ1-2,CASNRDRDRGGYTF,TGTGCCAGCAATCGCGACCGGGACAGGGGCGGCTACACCTTC
TRBV10-2,NA,few,TRBJ1-1,CASRTANTEAFF,TGCGCCAGCAGGACAGCGAACACTGAAGCTTTCTTT
TRBV19,TRBD1,few,TRBJ2-7,CASSPPGQTYEQYF,TGTGCCAGTAGTCCCCCGGGACAGACCTACGAGCAGTACTTC
TRBV5-1,NA,NA,TRBJ2-2,CASSFGDTGELFF,TGCGCCAGCAGCTTCGGGGACACCGGGGAGCTGTTTTTT
TRBV7-9,NA,NA,TRBJ2-5,CASSLRVGLKETQYF,TGTGCCAGCAGCTTACGGGTCGGACTTAAAGAGACCCAGTACTTC
TRBV29-1,NA,few,TRBJ2-3,CSVRPGYTSSTDTQYF,TGCAGCGTTCGGCCAGGTTATACTTCTAGCACAGATACGCAGTATTTT
TRBV30,TRBD1,NA,TRBJ1-3,CAWNHRGQAGGNTIYF,TGTGCCTGGAACCACCGTGGACAGGCGGGAGGAAACACCATATATTTT
TRBV19,NA,NA,TRBJ1-1,CASSMGGMAFF,TGTGCCAGTAGTATGGGGGGGATGGCTTTCTTT
TRBV29-1,NA,NA,TRBJ1-2,CSVGQSNYGYTF,TGCAGCGTAGGACAATCTAACTATGGCTACACCTTC
TRBV30,TRBD1,NA,TRBJ2-7,CAWSVWKTGLDYEQYF,TGTGCCTGGAGTGTATGGAAGACAGGGCTCGACTACGAGCAGTACTTC
TRBV11-2,NA,NA,TRBJ2-3,CASSPSGTDTQYF,TGTGCCAGCAGCCCTAGCGGCACAGATACGCAGTATTTT
TRBV5-1,TRBD2,few,TRBJ2-3,CASSPLTSGSTDTQYF,TGCGCCAGCAGCCCCCTGACTAGCGGGAGTACAGATACGCAGTATTTT
TRBV25-1,TRBD1,few,TRBJ2-5,CASTQDRGRQETQYF,TGTGCCAGCACTCAGGACAGGGGGCGGCAAGAGACCCAGTACTTC
TRBV2,NA,NA,TRBJ1-1,CASSPTAAEAFF,TGTGCCAGCAGTCCGACAGCCGCTGAAGCTTTCTTT
TRBV28,NA,NA,TRBJ2-7,CASSPDYSYEQYF,TGTGCCAGCAGTCCCGACTACTCCTACGAGCAGTACTTC
TRBV2,NA,few,TRBJ1-2,CASSSGVYGYTF,TGTGCCAGCAGCTCGGGTGTCTATGGCTACACCTTC
TRBV10-3,TRBD2,few,TRBJ2-1,CAISDLSGRNEQFF,TGTGCCATCAGTGACCTTAGCGGGAGGAATGAGCAGTTCTTC
TRBV4-2,NA,NA,TRBJ2-5,CASSQDPNRAEETQYF,TGTGCCAGCAGCCAAGATCCCAACAGGGCGGAAGAGACCCAGTACTTC
TRBV27,NA,NA,TRBJ2-2,CASSLVPRANTGELFF,TGTGCCAGCAGTTTGGTACCGCGGGCTAACACCGGGGAGCTGTTTTTT
TRBV7-9,NA,few,TRBJ2-1,CASSLRGISYNEQFF,TGTGCCAGCAGCCTACGGGGGATTTCCTACAATGAGCAGTTCTTC
TRBV20-1,NA,NA,TRBJ2-7,CSARSGVRQYF,TGCAGTGCTAGGTCCGGGGTACGACAGTACTTC
TRBV5-1,NA,few,TRBJ2-7,CASSLGQSPPYEQYF,TGCGCCAGCAGCTTAGGACAGAGTCCTCCCTACGAGCAGTACTTC
TRBV4-1,NA,NA,TRBJ1-4,CASSQVLRRNSRDEKLFF,TGCGCCAGCAGCCAAGTTTTAAGGAGAAATTCCCGGGATGAAAAACTGTTTTTT
TRBV7-8,TRBD2,few,TRBJ2-6,CASSHGRGPLYAGANVLTF,TGTGCCAGCAGCCATGGGAGGGGCCCCCTCTATGCTGGGGCCAACGTCCTGACTTTC
TRBV4-1,NA,NA,TRBJ1-1,CASSRQTGSGYTEAFF,TGCGCCAGCAGCCGCCAAACAGGGTCCGGTTACACTGAAGCTTTCTTT
TRBV5-4,TRBD2,few,TRBJ2-5,CASSLGTSGIAEETQYF,TGTGCCAGCAGCTTGGGGACTAGCGGGATAGCGGAAGAGACCCAGTACTTC
TRBV30,NA,NA,TRBJ1-1,CAWRVGFGTEAFF,TGTGCCTGGAGGGTAGGTTTCGGGACTGAAGCTTTCTTT
TRBV5-1,TRBD1,NA,TRBJ2-2,CASRKDRGTGELFF,TGCGCCAGCAGAAAAGACAGGGGCACCGGGGAGCTGTTTTTT
TRBV5-6,TRBD2,NA,TRBJ2-1,CASSAGGGNEQFF,TGTGCCAGCAGCGCCGGGGGGGGTAATGAGCAGTTCTTC
TRBV19,TRBD1,NA,TRBJ1-2,CASSPRTGLYGYTF,TGTGCCAGTAGTCCAAGGACAGGCCTCTATGGCTACACCTTC
TRBV6-1,TRBD1,NA,TRBJ1-4,CAILAGTGGEKLFF,TGTGCCATCCTAGCCGGGACAGGGGGCGAAAAACTGTTTTTT
TRBV7-9,NA,NA,TRBJ2-2,CASRLGGTGELFF,TGTGCCAGCAGGTTGGGCGGGACCGGGGAGCTGTTTTTT
TRBV2,NA,NA,TRBJ1-2,CAGSTGTYGYTF,TGTGCCGGATCTACAGGTACCTATGGCTACACCTTC
TRBV9,TRBD2,few,TRBJ2-1,CASSVISGTINNEQFF,TGTGCCAGCAGCGTAATTAGCGGGACCATAAACAATGAGCAGTTCTTC